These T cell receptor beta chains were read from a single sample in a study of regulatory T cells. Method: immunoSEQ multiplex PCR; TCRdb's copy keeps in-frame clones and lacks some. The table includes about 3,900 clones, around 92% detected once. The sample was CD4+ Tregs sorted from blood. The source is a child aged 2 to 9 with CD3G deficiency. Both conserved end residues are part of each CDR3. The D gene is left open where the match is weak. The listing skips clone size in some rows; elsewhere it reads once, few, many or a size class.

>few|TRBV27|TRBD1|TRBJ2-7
TGTGCCAGCAGTTTGAGACAGGGGTACGAGCAGTACTTC
CASSLRQGYEQYF
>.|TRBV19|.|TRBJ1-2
TGTGCCAGTAGTCCCTTCCTCGGAATGAACTATGGCTACACCTTC
CASSPFLGMNYGYTF
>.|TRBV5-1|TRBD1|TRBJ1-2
TGCGCCAGCAGCTTGGGACAGGGAGGTGGCTACACCTTC
CASSLGQGGGYTF
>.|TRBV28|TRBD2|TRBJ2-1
TGTGCCAGCAGTTCCGGGAGGGCCCGAAATGAGCAGTTCTTC
CASSSGRARNEQFF
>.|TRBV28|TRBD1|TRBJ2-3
TGTGCCAGCAGGGACGACAGGGCTAGCACAGATACGCAGTATTTT
CASRDDRASTDTQYF
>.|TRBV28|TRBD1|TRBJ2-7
TGTGCCAGCAGTTCGATCGGGACAGGGGCTCTCGAGCAGTACTTC
CASSSIGTGALEQYF
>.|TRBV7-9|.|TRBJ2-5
TGTGCCAGCAGCTTAGCGGAGACCCAGTACTTC
CASSLAETQYF
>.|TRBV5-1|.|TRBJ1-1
TGCGCCAGCAGCCCGGACGCGGGAGGTACTGAAGCTTTCTTT
CASSPDAGGTEAFF
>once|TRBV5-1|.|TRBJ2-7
TGCGCCAGCAGCCAGGGGAGCTCCTACGAGCAGTACTTC
CASSQGSSYEQYF
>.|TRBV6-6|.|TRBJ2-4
TGTGCCAGCAGTTACTCGACCTTTCGGGGAATTCAGTACTTC
CASSYSTFRGIQYF
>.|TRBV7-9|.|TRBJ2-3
TGTGCCAGCAGCCCGGGGCAGCCCGGGGCGGATACGCAGTATTTT
CASSPGQPGADTQYF
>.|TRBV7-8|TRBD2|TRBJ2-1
TGTGCCAGCAGCATAAGCGGGAGGGCCTCGAATGAGCAGTTCTTC
CASSISGRASNEQFF
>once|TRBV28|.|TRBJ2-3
TGTGCCAGCAGTTTATCCCACAGCACAGATACGCAGTATTTT
CASSLSHSTDTQYF
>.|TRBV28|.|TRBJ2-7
TGTGCCAGCAGCCAACAAATCGGGGCCGACGAGCAGTACTTC
CASSQQIGADEQYF
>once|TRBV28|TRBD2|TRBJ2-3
TGTGCCAGCAGTAGTCTTAGCGGGAGGAGGGGCCATACGCAGTATTTT
CASSSLSGRRGHTQYF
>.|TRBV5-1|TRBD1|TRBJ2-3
TGCGCCAGCAGCCGGGACAGATTCACAGATACGCAGTATTTT
CASSRDRFTDTQYF
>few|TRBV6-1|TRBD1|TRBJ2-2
TGTGCCAGCAGTGGGACAGGGAACACCGGGGAGCTGTTTTTT
CASSGTGNTGELFF
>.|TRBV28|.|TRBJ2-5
TGTGCCAGCAGTTACACCGGGACCGAGAGAAAGACCCAGTACTTC
CASSYTGTERKTQYF
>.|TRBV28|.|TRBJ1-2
TGTGCCAGCAGCCCCAATAGCTACGATGGCTACACCTTC
CASSPNSYDGYTF
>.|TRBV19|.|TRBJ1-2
TGTGCCAGTCGCCCTTTGGGAAGCTATGGCTACACCTTC
CASRPLGSYGYTF
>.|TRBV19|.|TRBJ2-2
TGTGCCAGTAGTATCACGGACCGGATAACCGGGGAGCTGTTTTTT
CASSITDRITGELFF
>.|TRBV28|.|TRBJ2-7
TGTGCCAGCAGATCCCGCAGGGGTGGCTACGAGCAGTACTTC
CASRSRRGGYEQYF
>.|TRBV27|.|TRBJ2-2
TGTGCCAGCAAGTACGGGAGAGAGGCCGGGGAGCTGTTTTTT
CASKYGREAGELFF
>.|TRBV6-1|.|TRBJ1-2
TGTGCCAGCAAGGGCAGGGAAATCTCTGGCTACACCTTC
CASKGREISGYTF
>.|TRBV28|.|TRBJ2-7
TGTGCCAGCAGTTTAGGGGGGCCTACGTCCTACGAGCAGTACTTC
CASSLGGPTSYEQYF
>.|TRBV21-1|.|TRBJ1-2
TGTGCCAGCAGCACCCAAAGGGTGGCCCGGGGGGGAAACTATGGCTACACCTTC
CASSTQRVARGGNYGYTF
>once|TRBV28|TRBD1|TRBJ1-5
TGTGCCAGCAGTAAGAGGGGGCTTTTTAATAATCAGCCCCAGCATTTT
CASSKRGLFNNQPQHF
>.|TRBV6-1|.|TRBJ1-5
TGTGCCAGCAGTGCGGGGATTCCTAATCAGCCCCAGCATTTT
CASSAGIPNQPQHF
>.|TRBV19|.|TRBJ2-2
TGTGCCAGTAGACACCCGAACACCGGGGAGCTGTTTTTT
CASRHPNTGELFF
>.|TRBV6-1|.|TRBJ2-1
TGTGCCAGCAGTGGGCCGGGACAAGAGCAGTTCTTC
CASSGPGQEQFF
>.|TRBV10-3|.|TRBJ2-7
TGTGCCATCAGTGAACGGGGCCGATACGAGCAGTACTTC
CAISERGRYEQYF
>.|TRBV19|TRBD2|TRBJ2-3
TGTGCCAGTAGTATAGGTTATGCTAGCGGTGATACGCAGTATTTT
CASSIGYASGDTQYF
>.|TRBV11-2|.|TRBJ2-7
TGTGCCAGCAGCTTAGGGGGAGGCAGAACCTACGAGCAGTACTTC
CASSLGGGRTYEQYF
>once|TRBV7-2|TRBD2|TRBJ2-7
TGTGCCAGCAGCCTCATAGCGGGAGGTCACTACGAGCAGTACTTC
CASSLIAGGHYEQYF
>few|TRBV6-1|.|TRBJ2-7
TGTGCCAGCAGTGGCCACGGAGGGTACGAGCAGTACTTC
CASSGHGGYEQYF
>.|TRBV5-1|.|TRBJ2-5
TGCGCCAGCAGCTCTGACGGACACCCAATAGAGACCCAGTACTTC
CASSSDGHPIETQYF
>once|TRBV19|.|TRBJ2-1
TGTGCCAGTAGTATGTTAGGAGCCGAGCAGTTCTTC
CASSMLGAEQFF
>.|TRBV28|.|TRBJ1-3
TGTGCCAGCAGTCCCCAGGACCGGCGGTCGGGAAACACCATATATTTT
CASSPQDRRSGNTIYF
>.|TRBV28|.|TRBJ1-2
TGTGCCAGCAGTTCCAGGCATTATGGCTACACCTTC
CASSSRHYGYTF
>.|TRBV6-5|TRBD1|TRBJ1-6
TGTGCCAGCAGTTTTTACATCGGGACAGGGGATTCACCCCTCCACTTT
CASSFYIGTGDSPLHF
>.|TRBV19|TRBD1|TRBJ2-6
TGTGCCAGTACCCCGACAGGGGGACTCTCTGGGGCCAACGTCCTGACTTTC
CASTPTGGLSGANVLTF
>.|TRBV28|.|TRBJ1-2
TGTGCCAGCAGACCGACCGGCCCGGGTAGTGGCTACACCTTC
CASRPTGPGSGYTF
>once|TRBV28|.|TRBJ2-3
TGTGCCAGCAGTTTAGAAATTGTCACAGATACGCAGTATTTT
CASSLEIVTDTQYF
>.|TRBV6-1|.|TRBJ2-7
TGTGCCAGCAGTACAACGGGGTGGAGCGAGCAGTACTTC
CASSTTGWSEQYF
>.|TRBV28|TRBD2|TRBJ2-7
TGTGCCAGCAGCCCCGTTGGCGGGAGGGCCTCCCACGAGCAGTACTTC
CASSPVGGRASHEQYF